The entry below describes one TCR beta chain. Sample-barcoded 5' priming and a J-beta primer mix drove a second PCR of roughly 7 to 11 cycles. Researchers report that a template-switch adaptor with 12 random nucleotides tagged each cDNA molecule. One entry per CDR3 protein, called by TCRdb with MiXCR from the 5' RACE reads. The sample includes approximately 1.5 million distinct CDR3 sequences, approximately 39% seen only once; the top ten take about 3.8%. Germline CDR1 reads MNHEY; CDR2 reads SVGAGI. The CDR3 sequence is 13 residues long. Trimming left V 8 bases short and J 1 base short, with 9 bases between. This sample was included in a study of blood T cells in healthy people across ages.

The rearrangement uses TRBV6-5 and TRBJ1-3; no clear D gene. The source material was blood. The origin of this receptor is a woman aged 18-29 years in good health. The CDR3 region has the DNA TGTGCCAGCCAGGCAGCTTCTGGAAACACCATATATTTT. Translation gives CASQAASGNTIYF.